This T cell receptor beta chain was sequenced in a study of cytomegalovirus exposure and HLA in healthy donors. This CDR3 is built from 17 residues. The junction had 8 bases not matched to a gene; V was cut back by 4 bases and J by 3 bases. CDR1 is MDHEN, CDR2 SYDVKM, per germline. The PCR was carried out with 60 Vbeta primers and 13 Jbeta primers. The table came from immunoSEQ multiplex PCR; TCRdb's copy has only in-frame clones and leaves some out. The table lists 130,000 or so clones, around three fifths of them singletons. V and J are TRBV28 and TRBJ2-3; TRBD2 matches 12 bases. The sample comprised PBMCs. This receptor was identified in a woman aged 40 to 50 in good health and CMV-seropositive. DNA for the CDR3: TGTGCCAGCAGTTCCTGGTTCCTAGCGGGAGGGACAGATACGCAGTATTTT. Translating gives CASSSWFLAGGTDTQYF.